This TCR beta chain was profiled in a study of control samples from healthy donors and cancer patients. The method was immunoSEQ multiplex PCR; TCRdb's version includes in-frame clones alone and lacks a portion of them. Found here are some 82,000 clones, approximately 80% of them singletons; the top ten hold around 10%. CDR3 size: 15 residues. Germline V gene data show CDR1 as MGHDK and CDR2 as SYGVNS. Trimming removed 6 bases from V and 3 bases from J; junction bases left unmatched: 6. The sequencing sample was made of PBMCs. The clonotype was recovered from a man aged 55 to 69 with head and neck cancer. V usage is TRBV25-1 and J usage is TRBJ2-1, with 9 bases lining up with TRBD2. The CDR3 DNA is TGTGCCAGCAGGTCGACTAGCGGACACTACAATGAGCAGTTCTTC. Translated: CASRSTSGHYNEQFF.